This T cell receptor beta chain was sequenced during a study of blood T cell repertoires in COVID-19. Produced via immunoSEQ multiplex PCR; TCRdb's table is partial and in-frame only. The sample gives roughly 200,000 clones, roughly nine tenths of which show up once; 2% to 2.5% is in the top ten. Clinical history reported by participants formed the basis on which cohorts were assigned. This TCR came from a woman aged 40 to 50 with acute COVID-19. Sequenced sample: PBMCs or T cells enriched from blood (not recorded which).

In DNA, the CDR3 is TGCAGCGTTGCCCAGGGGACGTTTGATGGCTACACCTTC. Its protein product is CSVAQGTFDGYTF. The chain uses TRBV29-1 and TRBJ1-2, with D possibly being TRBD1 (6 bases). With 4 bases removed from V and 6 bases from J, the gap between germline ends came to 15 bases. This CDR3 has 13 amino acids. Germline lookup yields CDR1 SQVTM and CDR2 ANQGSEA.